This T cell receptor beta chain originates from a study of blood T cell repertoires in COVID-19. The length of the CDR3 is 15 residues. In germline, CDR1 is ENHRY, CDR2 SYGVKD. The junction had 3 bases not matched to a gene; V was cut back by 1 base and J by 4 bases. Assay: immunoSEQ multiplex PCR; the TCRdb copy retains only in-frame clones and omits some. There are around 210,000 clones in the sample; 86% occur only once, and 0.75% to 0.9% lies in the top ten. Sequencing was done on a sample of peripheral blood. This TCR derives from a woman between 65 and 79 years old with acute or convalescent COVID-19. The V gene is TRBV10-3, the J gene TRBJ2-7, with TRBD2 matching over 11 bases. DNA for the CDR3: TGTGCCATCAGTGAGTTAGCGGGAGGGCTGTACGAGCAGTACTTC. Translation gives CAISELAGGLYEQYF.